The subject of this entry is one T cell receptor (beta chain). Per the original data handling: Cell counts per sample came from amplifying reference gene primers. The repertoire was sequenced with immunoSEQ multiplex PCR; TCRdb's copy has only in-frame clones and lacks some. V and J calls and clone size are copied from that table; D and trimming were computed from the DNA. The sample includes 140,000 to 150,000 clones, about 87% seen only once; the top ten take 0.9% to 0.95%. This sample was taken from a study of blood T cell repertoires in COVID-19. Study-wide context: Sites across the United States, Italy and Spain contributed samples from acute and convalescent COVID-19. From T cells, B-cell-depleted T cells, or PBMCs came the material, which was cDNA or gDNA.

The CDR3 runs to 13 residues. The V gene lost 7 bases and the J gene lost 1 base, with 10 bases spanning the gap. The clonotype originates from a woman between 45 and 60 years old with acute or convalescent COVID-19. Sequencing input: peripheral blood. This chain uses TRBV12-3 or TRBV12-4 with TRBJ1-1; D uncertain. As DNA, the CDR3 is TGTGCCAGCACCCCTATTTCGAACACTGAAGCTTTCTTT. This sequence encodes CASTPISNTEAFF.